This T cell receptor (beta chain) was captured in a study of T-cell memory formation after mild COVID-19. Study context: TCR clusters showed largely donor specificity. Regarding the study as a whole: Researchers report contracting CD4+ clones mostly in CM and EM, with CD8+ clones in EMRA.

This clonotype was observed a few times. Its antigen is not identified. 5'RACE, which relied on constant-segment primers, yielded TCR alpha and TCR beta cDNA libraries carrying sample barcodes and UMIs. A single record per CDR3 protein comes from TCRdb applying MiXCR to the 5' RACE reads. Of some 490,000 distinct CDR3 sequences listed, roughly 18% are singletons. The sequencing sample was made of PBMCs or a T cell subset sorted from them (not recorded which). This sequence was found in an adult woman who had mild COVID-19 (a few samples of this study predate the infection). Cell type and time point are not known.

The CDR3: CASSLALAGGHGDTQYF. The DNA of the CDR3 is TGCGCCAGCAGCTTGGCCTTAGCGGGGGGGCATGGAGATACGCAGTATTTT. V and J are TRBV5-1 and TRBJ2-3; 11 nucleotides align to TRBD2. V trimming: 0 bases; J trimming: 5 bases; junction bases outside the gene matches: 8. Germline values: CDR1 SGHRS, CDR2 YFSETQ. The length of the CDR3 is 17 residues.